A selection of T cell receptor beta chains follows, all from one sample in a study of T cells after yellow fever vaccination. TCRdb itself ran the 5' RACE reads through MiXCR, one entry per CDR3 protein. The sample holds approximately 550,000 distinct CDR3 sequences, roughly 14% seen once. The material sequenced was PBMCs, taken on the day of the yellow fever booster vaccination. These receptors were obtained from a young man who received the YFV17D yellow fever vaccine. Both conserved end residues are part of each CDR3. Each record gives: J gene, clone size, D gene, V gene, CDR3 length, CDR3 protein, CDR3 DNA. D genes are given only for firm matches. Size values are once, few and many counts, or a class for expanded clones, and some rows have none.

j_gene: TRBJ2-1
abundance: few
d_gene: TRBD2
v_gene: TRBV27
len: 15
CDR3aa: CASSFGGIGYNEQFF
CDR3nt: TGTGCCAGCAGTTTCGGGGGGATAGGTTACAATGAGCAGTTCTTC

j_gene: TRBJ2-7
abundance: few
d_gene: NA
v_gene: TRBV12-3/TRBV12-4
len: 13
CDR3aa: CASRGAGKGEQYF
CDR3nt: TGTGCCAGCAGGGGGGCAGGGAAAGGCGAGCAGTACTTC

j_gene: TRBJ1-6
abundance: few
d_gene: TRBD1
v_gene: TRBV9
len: 14
CDR3aa: CASSSGQGTSPLHF
CDR3nt: TGTGCCAGCAGCTCGGGACAGGGGACTTCACCCCTCCACTTT

j_gene: TRBJ2-3
abundance: NA
d_gene: TRBD2
v_gene: TRBV14
len: 18
CDR3aa: CASSQTDLGLAGGNTQYF
CDR3nt: TGTGCCAGCAGCCAAACCGACTTAGGACTAGCGGGAGGTAATACGCAGTATTTT

j_gene: TRBJ2-7
abundance: NA
d_gene: NA
v_gene: TRBV7-2
len: 16
CDR3aa: CASSVYRGLLGYEQYF
CDR3nt: TGTGCCAGCAGCGTATACCGGGGCCTCCTTGGGTACGAGCAGTACTTC

j_gene: TRBJ2-7
abundance: few
d_gene: TRBD2
v_gene: TRBV2
len: 13
CDR3aa: CASKREGSYEQYF
CDR3nt: TGTGCCAGTAAGCGGGAGGGTTCCTACGAGCAGTACTTC

j_gene: TRBJ2-1
abundance: few
d_gene: TRBD2
v_gene: TRBV20-1
len: 17
CDR3aa: CSASTGLAGGSHNEQFF
CDR3nt: TGCAGTGCTAGTACCGGACTAGCGGGAGGTTCTCACAATGAGCAGTTCTTC

j_gene: TRBJ2-7
abundance: NA
d_gene: TRBD1
v_gene: TRBV4-3
len: 15
CDR3aa: CASSQDVKTGWEQYF
CDR3nt: TGCGCCAGCAGCCAAGATGTAAAGACAGGGTGGGAGCAGTACTTC

j_gene: TRBJ2-4
abundance: few
d_gene: NA
v_gene: TRBV6-1
len: 14
CDR3aa: CASRPTGGRDIQYF
CDR3nt: TGTGCCAGCAGACCGACAGGCGGAAGGGACATTCAGTACTTC

j_gene: TRBJ2-1
abundance: few
d_gene: NA
v_gene: TRBV20-1
len: 15
CDR3aa: CSALVSESSYNEQFF
CDR3nt: TGCAGTGCTCTAGTGTCTGAATCCTCCTACAATGAGCAGTTCTTC

j_gene: TRBJ2-7
abundance: few
d_gene: TRBD2
v_gene: TRBV20-1
len: 16
CDR3aa: CSASSRLTSGSYEQYF
CDR3nt: TGCAGTGCTAGCTCGCGACTGACTAGCGGCTCCTACGAGCAGTACTTC

j_gene: TRBJ1-4
abundance: few
d_gene: NA
v_gene: TRBV2
len: 13
CDR3aa: CASRNREVEKLFF
CDR3nt: TGTGCCAGCAGGAACAGGGAGGTCGAAAAACTGTTTTTT

j_gene: TRBJ1-1
abundance: NA
d_gene: TRBD1
v_gene: TRBV12-3/TRBV12-4
len: 14
CDR3aa: CASSGDRGNTEAFF
CDR3nt: TGTGCCAGCAGTGGGGACAGAGGGAACACTGAAGCTTTCTTT

j_gene: TRBJ1-6
abundance: few
d_gene: NA
v_gene: TRBV5-1
len: 17
CDR3aa: CASSLGSAGAGRSPLHF
CDR3nt: TGCGCCAGCAGCTTGGGTTCTGCGGGGGCGGGACGGTCACCCCTCCACTTT

j_gene: TRBJ2-5
abundance: NA
d_gene: NA
v_gene: TRBV12-3/TRBV12-4
len: 14
CDR3aa: CASSSPGSGETQYF
CDR3nt: TGTGCCAGCAGTTCCCCCGGGAGTGGTGAGACCCAGTACTTC

j_gene: TRBJ1-1
abundance: few
d_gene: NA
v_gene: TRBV3-1
len: 13
CDR3aa: CASSQELYTEAFF
CDR3nt: TGTGCCAGCAGCCAAGAACTCTACACTGAAGCTTTCTTT

j_gene: TRBJ2-7
abundance: few
d_gene: NA
v_gene: TRBV19
len: 13
CDR3aa: CASSAGSPGEQYF
CDR3nt: TGTGCCAGTAGTGCGGGCTCCCCGGGGGAGCAGTACTTC

j_gene: TRBJ2-5
abundance: few
d_gene: NA
v_gene: TRBV30
len: 11
CDR3aa: CAWRPQETQYF
CDR3nt: TGTGCCTGGCGACCTCAAGAGACCCAGTACTTC

j_gene: TRBJ2-5
abundance: few
d_gene: NA
v_gene: TRBV30
len: 11
CDR3aa: CALLGGETQYF
CDR3nt: TGTGCTCTCCTAGGTGGGGAGACCCAGTACTTC

j_gene: TRBJ2-7
abundance: few
d_gene: TRBD1
v_gene: TRBV12-3/TRBV12-4
len: 12
CDR3aa: CASRIDRAEQYF
CDR3nt: TGTGCCAGCAGGATAGACAGGGCCGAGCAGTACTTC

j_gene: TRBJ2-6
abundance: many
d_gene: NA
v_gene: TRBV11-2
len: 20
CDR3aa: CASIQAGQGVIFSGANVLTF
CDR3nt: TGTGCCAGCATCCAAGCGGGGCAGGGGGTAATTTTCTCTGGGGCCAACGTCCTGACTTTC

j_gene: TRBJ2-3
abundance: NA
d_gene: NA
v_gene: TRBV5-1
len: 13
CDR3aa: CASSGGNADTQYF
CDR3nt: TGCGCCAGCAGCGGCGGGAACGCAGATACGCAGTATTTT

j_gene: TRBJ2-1
abundance: NA
d_gene: TRBD2
v_gene: TRBV19
len: 18
CDR3aa: CASSRGLAGGVGYNEQFF
CDR3nt: TGTGCCAGTAGTAGGGGACTAGCGGGAGGGGTCGGGTACAATGAGCAGTTCTTC

j_gene: TRBJ1-4
abundance: once
d_gene: NA
v_gene: TRBV28
len: 17
CDR3aa: CASSLTPSEAGGKKLFF
CDR3nt: TGTGCCAGCAGTTTAACCCCTTCGGAGGCCGGCGGGAAAAAACTGTTTTTT

j_gene: TRBJ1-4
abundance: NA
d_gene: NA
v_gene: TRBV21-1
len: 11
CDR3aa: CPLGIHEKLFF
CDR3nt: TGTCCCTTGGGAATTCATGAAAAACTGTTTTTT

j_gene: TRBJ2-7
abundance: few
d_gene: NA
v_gene: TRBV19
len: 13
CDR3aa: CASSIERDYEQYF
CDR3nt: TGTGCCAGTAGTATAGAACGGGATTACGAGCAGTACTTC

j_gene: TRBJ2-3
abundance: NA
d_gene: NA
v_gene: TRBV20-1
len: 16
CDR3aa: CSARDLGGGTTDTQYF
CDR3nt: TGCAGTGCTAGAGATCTTGGGGGAGGAACCACAGATACGCAGTATTTT